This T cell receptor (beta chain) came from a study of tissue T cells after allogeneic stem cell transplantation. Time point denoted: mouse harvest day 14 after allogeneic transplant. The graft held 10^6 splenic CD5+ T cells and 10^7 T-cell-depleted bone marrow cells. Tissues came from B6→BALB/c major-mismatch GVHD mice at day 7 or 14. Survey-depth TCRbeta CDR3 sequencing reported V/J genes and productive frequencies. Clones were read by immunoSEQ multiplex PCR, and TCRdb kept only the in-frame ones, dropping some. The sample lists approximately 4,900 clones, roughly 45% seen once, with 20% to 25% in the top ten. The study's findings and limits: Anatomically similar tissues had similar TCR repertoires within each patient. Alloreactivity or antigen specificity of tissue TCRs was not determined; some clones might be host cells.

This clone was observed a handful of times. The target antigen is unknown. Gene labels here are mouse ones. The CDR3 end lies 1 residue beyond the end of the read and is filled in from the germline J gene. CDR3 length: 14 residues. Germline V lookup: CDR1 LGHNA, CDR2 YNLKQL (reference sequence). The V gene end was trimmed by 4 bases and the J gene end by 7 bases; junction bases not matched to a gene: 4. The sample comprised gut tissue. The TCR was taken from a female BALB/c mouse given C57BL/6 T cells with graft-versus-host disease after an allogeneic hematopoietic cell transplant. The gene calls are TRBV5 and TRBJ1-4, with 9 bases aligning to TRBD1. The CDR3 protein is CASSPRTGVERLFF. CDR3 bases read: TGTGCCAGCAGCCCCCGGACAGGGGTCGAAAGATTATTT.